These 2 T cell receptor beta chains were sequenced from one sample in a study of blood T cell repertoires in COVID-19 (dated by TCRdb to about 2020). Library preparation was by the immunoSEQ multiplex PCR assay. The table was pulled from immuneACCESS by TCRdb, which kept in-frame rearrangements only. Such tables lose some clones; where checked, under half of the loss comes from unresolved V genes, and the rest has no known cause. This sample is represented by around 90,000 clones; over 70% of them were singletons. Of the sample, 15% to 20% is held by the ten largest clones. Sequencing used peripheral blood. Receptor source: a human donor in a cohort sampled during active COVID-19.

The rearrangement uses TRBV9 and TRBJ1-4, with D tentatively TRBD1 (5 bases). The CDR3 spans 15 residues. Trimming took 0 bases from V and 6 from J, leaving 12 bases between them. Germline CDR1 and CDR2: SGDLS and YYNGEE. The CDR3 region is CASSVAGERYEKLFF. The CDR3, as DNA: TGTGCCAGCAGCGTAGCGGGGGAACGTTATGAAAAACTGTTTTTT.

This chain joins TRBV28 and TRBJ2-7; 7 bases align to TRBD1. This CDR3 region has 15 residues. CDR1 and CDR2 (germline): MDHEN, SYDVKM. The V segment lost 5 bases and the J segment 3 bases; nucleotides outside the gene matches: 10. The CDR3 coding sequence is TGTGCCAGCAGTGCCTACAGGGGTAGGGTCTACGAGCAGTACTTC. Its translation: CASSAYRGRVYEQYF.